A selection of T cell receptor beta chains follows, all from one sample in a study of blood T cell repertoires in COVID-19. Assay: immunoSEQ multiplex PCR; the TCRdb copy retains only in-frame clones and omits some. The sample lists some 99,000 clones, nearly 85% seen once, with around 6.7% in the top ten. Input material: peripheral blood. These receptors originate from a woman aged 45-65 years with acute or convalescent COVID-19. The CDR3 runs from the conserved cysteine through the conserved F or W. D genes are given only for firm matches. Not all rows give a size; the values are once, few, many and, for expanded clones, a class.

V gene: TRBV7-2
J gene: TRBJ1-6
D gene: -
clone size: -
CDR3 protein: CASSFFGRVNSPLHF
CDR3 DNA: TGTGCCAGCAGCTTTTTTGGCAGGGTTAATTCACCCCTCCACTTT

V gene: TRBV6-5
J gene: TRBJ1-5
D gene: -
clone size: -
CDR3 protein: CASTGLRSNQPQHF
CDR3 DNA: TGTGCCAGCACGGGTCTAAGGAGCAATCAGCCCCAGCATTTT

V gene: TRBV2
J gene: TRBJ1-2
D gene: -
clone size: -
CDR3 protein: CASSPGQPSDGYTF
CDR3 DNA: TGTGCCAGCAGTCCAGGACAGCCATCGGATGGCTACACCTTC

V gene: TRBV3-1/TRBV3-2
J gene: TRBJ2-2
D gene: -
clone size: -
CDR3 protein: CASSLRGQNTGELFF
CDR3 DNA: TGTGCCAGCAGCCTCCGAGGACAGAACACCGGGGAGCTGTTTTTT

V gene: TRBV25-1
J gene: TRBJ2-3
D gene: -
clone size: -
CDR3 protein: CASSEGGDSTDTQYF
CDR3 DNA: TGTGCCAGCAGTGAAGGGGGCGATAGCACAGATACGCAGTATTTT

V gene: TRBV2
J gene: TRBJ2-3
D gene: -
clone size: -
CDR3 protein: CASMRQFTDTQYF
CDR3 DNA: TGTGCCAGCATGAGGCAGTTCACAGATACGCAGTATTTT

V gene: TRBV11-2
J gene: TRBJ2-1
D gene: TRBD1
clone size: -
CDR3 protein: CASSLVRGPTGNEQFF
CDR3 DNA: TGTGCCAGCAGCTTAGTTAGGGGGCCCACGGGAAATGAGCAGTTCTTC

V gene: TRBV6-5
J gene: TRBJ1-2
D gene: -
clone size: -
CDR3 protein: CASIGGGTGYTF
CDR3 DNA: TGTGCCAGCATTGGGGGAGGGACGGGCTACACCTTC

V gene: TRBV30
J gene: TRBJ2-7
D gene: -
clone size: -
CDR3 protein: CAWSVQNRDEQYF
CDR3 DNA: TGTGCCTGGAGTGTACAGAACAGGGACGAGCAGTACTTC

V gene: TRBV27
J gene: TRBJ1-2
D gene: -
clone size: -
CDR3 protein: CASSLSRYPGNDEVGGYTF
CDR3 DNA: TGTGCCAGCAGTTTAAGTAGGTACCCAGGGAATGATGAGGTGGGTGGCTACACCTTC

V gene: TRBV5-5
J gene: TRBJ1-1
D gene: -
clone size: -
CDR3 protein: CASSSLQGLTEAFF
CDR3 DNA: TGTGCCAGCAGCTCCTTACAGGGCCTCACTGAAGCTTTCTTT

V gene: TRBV24-1
J gene: TRBJ2-2
D gene: -
clone size: -
CDR3 protein: CATSDTVGRPEGGELFF
CDR3 DNA: TGTGCCACCAGTGATACCGTCGGCAGGCCAGAGGGCGGGGAGCTGTTTTTT

V gene: TRBV9
J gene: TRBJ2-2
D gene: TRBD2
clone size: -
CDR3 protein: CASSGKLAGGPVTGELFF
CDR3 DNA: TGTGCCAGCAGTGGTAAACTAGCGGGGGGCCCGGTCACCGGGGAGCTGTTTTTT

V gene: TRBV19
J gene: TRBJ1-5
D gene: -
clone size: -
CDR3 protein: CASSGGQPTVYSNQPQHF
CDR3 DNA: TGTGCCAGTAGTGGGGGCCAACCGACGGTTTATAGCAATCAGCCCCAGCATTTT

V gene: TRBV24-1
J gene: TRBJ2-2
D gene: TRBD1
clone size: -
CDR3 protein: CATSGQGNWGELFF
CDR3 DNA: TGTGCCACCAGCGGACAGGGAAACTGGGGGGAGCTGTTTTTT

V gene: TRBV19
J gene: TRBJ1-5
D gene: TRBD1
clone size: -
CDR3 protein: CASHSQGAYGQPQHF
CDR3 DNA: TGTGCCAGTCATTCTCAGGGGGCCTATGGCCAGCCCCAGCATTTT

V gene: TRBV9
J gene: TRBJ2-7
D gene: -
clone size: -
CDR3 protein: CASSVAAGYSYEQYF
CDR3 DNA: TGTGCCAGCAGCGTAGCGGCAGGATACTCCTACGAGCAGTACTTC

V gene: TRBV5-5
J gene: TRBJ2-3
D gene: -
clone size: -
CDR3 protein: CASSLSSQGTDTQYF
CDR3 DNA: TGTGCCAGCAGCTTGTCGTCCCAGGGCACAGATACGCAGTATTTT

V gene: TRBV18
J gene: TRBJ1-5
D gene: -
clone size: once
CDR3 protein: CASSPSRINQPQHF
CDR3 DNA: TGTGCCAGCTCACCATCGAGAATCAATCAGCCCCAGCATTTT

V gene: TRBV9
J gene: TRBJ1-2
D gene: -
clone size: -
CDR3 protein: CASSVVAPYNYGYTF
CDR3 DNA: TGTGCCAGCAGCGTAGTGGCTCCATATAACTATGGCTACACCTTC

V gene: TRBV6-5
J gene: TRBJ2-1
D gene: TRBD2
clone size: -
CDR3 protein: CASRKLAGGYNEQFF
CDR3 DNA: TGTGCCAGCAGAAAGCTAGCGGGGGGCTACAATGAGCAGTTCTTC

V gene: TRBV5-8
J gene: TRBJ1-1
D gene: TRBD1
clone size: -
CDR3 protein: CASSTLTGGRTEAFF
CDR3 DNA: TGTGCCAGCAGCACGTTGACAGGGGGACGTACTGAAGCTTTCTTT

V gene: TRBV3-1/TRBV3-2
J gene: TRBJ2-3
D gene: TRBD2
clone size: once
CDR3 protein: CAVRQGGTDTQYF
CDR3 DNA: TGTGCCGTCAGGCAGGGAGGGACAGATACGCAGTATTTT

V gene: TRBV6-5
J gene: TRBJ1-1
D gene: TRBD1
clone size: -
CDR3 protein: CASSYRTGAAFF
CDR3 DNA: TGTGCCAGCAGTTACAGGACAGGGGCCGCTTTCTTT

V gene: TRBV27
J gene: TRBJ1-1
D gene: -
clone size: -
CDR3 protein: CASSLSPFGRDNLNEAFF
CDR3 DNA: TGTGCCAGCAGTCTAAGCCCTTTTGGCAGGGACAACCTTAATGAAGCTTTCTTT

V gene: TRBV15
J gene: TRBJ2-3
D gene: TRBD2
clone size: -
CDR3 protein: CATSVGTSGSDTQYF
CDR3 DNA: TGTGCCACCAGCGTGGGGACTAGCGGTTCAGATACGCAGTATTTT

V gene: TRBV5-1
J gene: TRBJ2-1
D gene: TRBD2
clone size: few
CDR3 protein: CASSSPGLAGASSSYNEQFF
CDR3 DNA: TGCGCCAGCAGCTCACCGGGACTAGCGGGGGCTTCGAGCTCCTACAATGAGCAGTTCTTC